Presented here are 11 T cell receptor beta chains from one specimen sequenced in a study of molecular identifiers for immune sequencing clone quantification. TCRdb re-analysed the PCR reads in MiXCR, keeping a single row per CDR3 protein. The table records about 320,000 distinct CDR3 sequences, around 21% of them present only once. Sequencing input: naive CD8+ T cells from blood, with Jurkat cell RNA spiked in. As for subset: FACS-sorted CD8+CD4-CCR7+CD45RA+ naive T cells. These receptors originate from a human donor in good health. Some libraries in this study had Jurkat cell RNA spiked in.

The table lists this clonotype with many counts. J is TRBJ2-7 and V is TRBV27, with TRBD1 matching 8 bases. The CDR3 runs 17 residues. Looked up from germline, CDR1 is MNHEY and CDR2 is SMNVEV (reference sequence). The junction had 18 bases not matched to a gene; V was cut back by 6 bases and J by 5 bases. CDR3 coding DNA: TGTGCCAGCAGGATTACAGGGGGTGGACAGGGAGTCAACGAGCAGTACTTC. This sequence encodes CASRITGGGQGVNEQYF.

This clonotype was detected ten times or more. V usage is TRBV7-2 and J usage is TRBJ2-1; 9 bases are a match to TRBD2. The length of the CDR3 is 16 residues. The V segment lost 1 base and the J segment 4 bases; nucleotides outside the gene matches: 5. Germline values: CDR1 SGHTA, CDR2 FQGNSA. This CDR3 is CASSLGGSGSYNEQFF. The CDR3 DNA reads as TGTGCCAGCAGCTTAGGAGGTAGCGGGAGTTACAATGAGCAGTTCTTC.

Ten or more counts support this clonotype. The chain combines TRBV4-3 with TRBJ2-7, with a weak D call TRBD1 (5 bases). CDR3 length equals 13 residues. Germline V gene sequence: CDR1 LGHNA, CDR2 YSLEER. V gave up 1 base and J gave up 4 bases, with 8 bases separating them. DNA of the CDR3: TGCGCCAGCAGCCAAGGGGCAGGGTACGAGCAGTACTTC. Translated: CASSQGAGYEQYF.

This clonotype showed up many times. This sequence joins TRBV27 and TRBJ2-7, with TRBD2 identical over 7 bases. The CDR3 extends over 15 amino acids. Trimming removed 1 base from V and 4 bases from J; junction bases left unmatched: 7. Germline CDR1 reads MNHEY; CDR2 reads SMNVEV (reference sequence). This CDR3 is CASSLYPALAYEQYF. In DNA, the CDR3 is TGTGCCAGCAGTTTATACCCGGCACTAGCGTACGAGCAGTACTTC.

On this clonotype: Just one base apart from a much larger clone, this may be a read error. This chain uses TRBV30 with TRBJ1-4; D perhaps matches TRBD1 (6 bases). The germline V gene has CDR1 GTSNPN and CDR2 SVGIG (reference sequence). The CDR3 runs 10 residues. CDR3 coding DNA: TGTGTCTCCCGGGACAAGGAACTGTTTTTT. This encodes CVSRDKELFF.

This clonotype was seen many times. The chain employs TRBV29-1 and TRBJ2-7; D may be TRBD2 (5 bases). This CDR3 comprises 12 residues. The germline V gene has CDR1 SQVTM and CDR2 ANQGSEA. Trimming removed 7 bases from V and 0 bases from J, with 10 bases in between. CDR3 loop: CSGRGSSYEQYF. For the CDR3, the DNA is TGCAGCGGACGAGGGAGCTCCTACGAGCAGTACTTC.

There are many counts of this clonotype. The chain joins TRBV30 to TRBJ2-3; D unresolved. CDR3 size: 14 residues. CDR1 GTSNPN and CDR2 SVGIG come from the germline V gene (reference sequence). Trimming left V 2 bases short and J 4 bases short, with 13 bases between. The CDR3 sequence: CAWSFSSGADTQYF. The CDR3 DNA is TGTGCCTGGAGTTTTTCCTCAGGCGCAGATACGCAGTATTTT.

At least ten counts were recorded for this clonotype. V usage is TRBV4-1 and J usage is TRBJ2-7; D might be TRBD2 (5 bases). In germline, CDR1 is MGHRA, CDR2 YSYEKL. The V end was cut by 3 bases, the J end by 1 base, with 7 bases between. The CDR3 length is 13 residues. CDR3 protein: CASSHGESYEQYF. The CDR3 DNA reads as TGCGCCAGCAGCCACGGGGAGTCCTACGAGCAGTACTTC.

On this clonotype: One end of the junction is discordant with germline, which a read error may explain. The chain recombines TRBV20-1 with TRBJ2-7; either TRBD1 or TRBD2 may fit D (5 bases each). The CDR3 spans 12 residues. Germline V gives CDR1 DFQATT, CDR2 SNEGSKA (reference sequence). The chain's CDR3 is CSARDGSYEQCF. The CDR3 DNA is TGCAGTGCAAGGGACGGCTCCTACGAGCAGTGCTTC.

This clonotype has ten or more counts. The rearrangement joins TRBV20-1 to TRBJ2-7; 9 bases are shared with TRBD1. Losses at the gene ends were 3 bases for V and 2 bases for J; bases not matched to a gene: 8. CDR1 and CDR2 from the germline V gene are DFQATT and SNEGSKA (reference sequence). This CDR3 contains 15 residues. CDR3 loop: CSARGQDRGAYEQYF. DNA for the CDR3: TGCAGTGCTAGGGGTCAGGACAGGGGCGCCTACGAGCAGTACTTC.

The sample holds many counts of this clonotype. This chain links TRBV12-3 or TRBV12-4 with TRBJ2-3; 11 bases align to TRBD2. V lost 0 bases, J lost 6 bases, and 2 bases stayed unmatched. The CDR3 has 15 residues. The CDR3 sequence is CASSLAGLAADTQYF. Here the CDR3 DNA reads TGTGCCAGCAGTTTAGCGGGACTAGCGGCGGATACGCAGTATTTT.